This TCR beta chain is drawn from a study of blood T cells in healthy people across ages. It was approximately 10 milliliters of peripheral blood that were drawn from each donor. Every sample yielded at least 6.5 million isolated PBMCs. Together with a sample-barcoded 5' primer, a J-beta primer mix was included in a second PCR lasting roughly 6 to 12 cycles. The template-switch adaptor was a 5' adaptor with 12 random nucleotides. It tagged each cDNA molecule. TCRdb reprocessed the 5' RACE reads via MiXCR and lists one record per CDR3 protein. Among around 900,000 distinct CDR3 sequences listed, just over 50% were seen once. The CDR3 covers 16 residues. Trimming pared 1 base from V and 2 bases from J, leaving 15 bases between. Germline assignment: CDR1 PRHDT and CDR2 FYEKMQ (reference sequence).

The clonotype originates from a woman aged 60-75 years in good health. The rearrangement links TRBV13 to TRBJ2-7, with D possibly called TRBD1 or TRBD2 (5 bases each). The material sequenced was blood. CDR3 amino acids: CASSLALGPRAYEQYF. CDR3 nucleotides: TGTGCCAGCAGCTTAGCCCTGGGACCTCGGGCCTACGAGCAGTACTTC.